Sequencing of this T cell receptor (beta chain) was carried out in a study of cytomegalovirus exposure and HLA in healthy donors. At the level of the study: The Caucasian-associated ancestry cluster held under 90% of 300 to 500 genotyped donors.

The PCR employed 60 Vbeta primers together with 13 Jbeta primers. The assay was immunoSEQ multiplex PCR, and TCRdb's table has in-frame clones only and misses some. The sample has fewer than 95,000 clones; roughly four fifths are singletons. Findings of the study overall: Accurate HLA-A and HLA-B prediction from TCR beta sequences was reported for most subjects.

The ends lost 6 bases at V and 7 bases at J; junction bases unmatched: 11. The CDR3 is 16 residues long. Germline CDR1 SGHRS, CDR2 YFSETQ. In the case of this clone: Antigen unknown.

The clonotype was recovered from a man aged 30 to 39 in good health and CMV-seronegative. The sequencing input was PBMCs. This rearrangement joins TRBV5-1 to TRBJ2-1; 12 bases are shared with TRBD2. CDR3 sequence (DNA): TGCGCCAGCATCGGGGGTATGACTAGCGGGAGAAATGAGCAGTTCTTC. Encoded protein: CASIGGMTSGRNEQFF.